Below are 28 T cell receptor beta chains sequenced from a single sample in a study of low-dose radiotherapy and immunotherapy resistance in tumors. Time point here: before trial treatment. TRAV- and TRBV-specific primers, spanning alpha and beta chains, primed first-strand cDNA. The PCR that amplified TCRs ran for approximately 20 cycles, relying on a constant-region primer and a V-primer adapter. Each CDR3 protein gets one entry after TCRdb re-called the reads with MiXCR. In the table there are more than 45,000 distinct CDR3 sequences, roughly 24% of which are singletons. The starting material was PBMCs, obtained before treatment. These receptors were collected from a male donor with prostate cancer.

The chain joins TRBV20-1 to TRBJ2-1, with 8 bases that match TRBD2. This CDR3 has 13 amino acids. The V gene end was trimmed by 7 bases and the J gene end by 0 bases; junction bases not matched to a gene: 2. Germline assignment: CDR1 DFQATT and CDR2 SNEGSKA (reference sequence). The CDR3 DNA is TGCAGTGGAACTAGCGGCTCCTACAATGAGCAGTTCTTC. It codes for CSGTSGSYNEQFF.

This clonotype was seen once. A far larger clone differs by one base, so this is likely a read error. V gene TRBV2 combines with J gene TRBJ2-5, with D possibly called TRBD1 or TRBD2 (6 bases each). V was trimmed by 0 bases and J by 7 bases, leaving 15 bases between them. CDR1 is SNHLY, CDR2 FYNNEI, per germline. The CDR3 contains 15 residues. CDR3 nucleotide sequence: TGTGCCAGCAGTGAAGCGGGGGGACACCTTCGGACCCAGTACTTC. Encoded protein: CASSEAGGHLRTQYF.

V usage is TRBV4-1 and J usage is TRBJ2-7, with 7 positions matching TRBD1. V was pared by 5 bases and J by 3 bases, with 7 bases of the junction left unmatched. From germline, CDR1 is MGHRA and CDR2 YSYEKL. This CDR3 has 14 residues. This CDR3 reads CASSAGRQGYEQYF. CDR3 DNA sequence: TGCGCCAGCAGCGCTGGAAGACAGGGCTACGAGCAGTACTTC.

V and J are TRBV20-1 and TRBJ2-1, with 7 bases identical to TRBD2. CDR3 length equals 15 residues. Germline CDR1 reads DFQATT; CDR2 reads SNEGSKA (reference sequence). The junction had 12 bases not matched to a gene; V was cut back by 5 bases and J by 5 bases. The CDR3 coding sequence is TGCAGTGCTCTCCGAGCGGGGAGGCCCAACAATGAGCAGTTCTTC. It yields the protein CSALRAGRPNNEQFF.

This clonotype was detected once. A read error is possible here, since a much larger clone lies one base away. This rearrangement joins TRBV7-9 to TRBJ1-3, with unresolved D. Trimming took 2 bases from V and 0 from J, leaving 8 bases between them. CDR3 length: 15 amino acids. CDR1 is SEHNR, CDR2 FQNEAQ, per germline (reference sequence). CDR3 nucleotide sequence: TGTGCCAGCAGCTTAAGTGGAGACTCTGGAAACACCATATATTTT. Amino acids: CASSLSGDSGNTIYF.

Remarks on this clonotype: A far larger clone is only one base removed, so a read error is likely. V and J are TRBV6-1 and TRBJ2-7; D is possibly TRBD1 (7 bases). This CDR3 spans 15 amino acids. V shed 5 bases and J shed 6 bases, with 20 bases lying between them. Germline V gives CDR1 MNHNS, CDR2 SASEGT. CDR3 loop: CASSRAGQRAVEQYF. The CDR3 bases are TGTGCCAGCAGTCGGGCGGGACAGAGGGCTGTCGAGCAGTACTTC.

This clonotype was picked up many times. The chain is built from TRBV3-1 and TRBJ1-1; D gene ambiguous. Germline lookup yields CDR1 LGHDT and CDR2 YNNKEL (reference sequence). CDR3 length equals 15 residues. Trimming shortened V by 0 bases and J by 1 base, and 9 bases separated the two germline ends. Here the CDR3 DNA reads TGTGCCAGCAGCCAAGAGTGGTCAACGAACACTGAAGCTTTCTTT. Protein product: CASSQEWSTNTEAFF.

This chain uses TRBV5-1 with TRBJ2-2; D is uncertain. Trimming stripped 0 bases from V and 0 bases from J, with 9 bases between. The germline V gene encodes CDR1 SGHRS and CDR2 YFSETQ. The CDR3 contains 16 residues. CDR3 region: CASSLEPASNTGELFF. CDR3 in DNA: TGCGCCAGCAGCTTGGAACCCGCTTCGAACACCGGGGAGCTGTTTTTT. The full variable domain, completed using reference TRBV5-1 and TRBJ2-2, is KAGVTQTPRYLIKTRGQQVTLSCSPISGHRSVSWYQQTPGQGLQFLFEYFSETQRNKGNFPGRFSGRQFSNSRSEMNVSTLELGDSALYLCASSLEPASNTGELFFGEGSRLTVL.

The rearrangement links TRBV20-1 to TRBJ2-1; 11 nucleotides align to TRBD2. CDR1 and CDR2 from the germline V gene are DFQATT and SNEGSKA (reference sequence). There are 17 residues in the CDR3. V gave up 5 bases and J gave up 7 bases; unmatched junction bases: 16. The CDR3 sequence: CSAPPHSGGARRNEQFF. The DNA for the CDR3 is TGCAGTGCTCCCCCCCATAGCGGGGGGGCGAGGAGAAATGAGCAGTTCTTC.

This clonotype was picked up many times. This rearrangement joins TRBV5-4 to TRBJ1-6; TRBD1 agrees at 7 bases. The germline gives CDR1 SGHNT, CDR2 YYREEE (reference sequence). The CDR3 has 15 amino acids. The junction had 5 bases not matched to a gene; V was cut back by 2 bases and J by 6 bases. For the CDR3, the DNA is TGTGCCAGCAGCTTATCGGGGACAGCTAATTCACCCCTCCACTTT. The encoded protein is CASSLSGTANSPLHF.

In this sample, this clonotype turned up many times. The chain uses TRBV5-4 and TRBJ2-5; no reliable D call. The V end lost 4 bases, the J end lost 1 base, and 8 bases lay between the germline ends. Germline lookup yields CDR1 SGHNT and CDR2 YYREEE (reference sequence). This CDR3 is 13 amino acids long. The CDR3 DNA reads as TGTGCCAGCAGCCGGTGGGGCCAAGAGACCCAGTACTTC. This codes for CASSRWGQETQYF.

This clonotype was detected ten times or more. V gene TRBV7-8 combines with J gene TRBJ2-7; 11 bases are a match to TRBD1. V gave up 5 bases and J gave up 4 bases; unmatched junction bases: 7. The CDR3 covers 15 residues. CDR1 SGHVS and CDR2 FQNEAQ come from the germline V gene. The CDR3 is CASSHRDRGSYEQYF. The DNA of the CDR3 is TGTGCCAGCAGCCACCGGGACAGGGGGAGTTACGAGCAGTACTTC. Filled out from reference TRBV7-8 and TRBJ2-7, the complete variable domain reads GAGVSQSPRYKVAKRGQDVALRCDPISGHVSLFWYQQALGQGPEFLTYFQNEAQLDKSGLPSDRFFAERPEGSVSTLKIQRTQQEDSAVYLCASSHRDRGSYEQYFGPGTRLTVT.

Many counts were recorded for this clonotype. This chain links TRBV27 with TRBJ2-5; 9 bases agree with TRBD1. The CDR3 has 15 amino acids. V gave up 2 bases and J gave up 2 bases; unmatched junction bases: 3. CDR1 and CDR2 (germline): MNHEY, SMNVEV (reference sequence). CDR3 bases: TGTGCCAGCAGTTTAGGGACAGGGATGCAAGAGACCCAGTACTTC. Translation: CASSLGTGMQETQYF.

This clonotype was recorded many times. V is TRBV6-5 and J is TRBJ2-5; 7 bases fit TRBD2. Looked up from germline, CDR1 is MNHEY and CDR2 is SVGAGI. The trim removed 0 bases at V and 5 bases at J, leaving 6 bases unmatched. The CDR3 runs to 15 residues. The chain's CDR3 is CASSYSAGVVETQYF. The CDR3 DNA sequence: TGTGCCAGCAGTTACTCCGCGGGAGTTGTGGAGACCCAGTACTTC.

At least ten counts were recorded for this clonotype. The chain has TRBV7-2 and TRBJ2-7; unclear D gene. V shed 2 bases and J shed 0 bases, with 8 bases lying between them. Germline V gene lookup returns CDR1 SGHTA and CDR2 FQGNSA. The CDR3 spans 14 residues. The CDR3 sequence: CASSLNPSSYEQYF. The CDR3 region has the DNA TGTGCCAGCAGCTTAAACCCGAGCTCCTACGAGCAGTACTTC.

This sequence joins TRBV27 and TRBJ2-5; D unclear. From germline, CDR1 is MNHEY and CDR2 SMNVEV (reference sequence). The germline V and J ends were trimmed by 1 base and 5 bases, with 8 bases remaining between them. This CDR3 is built from 13 residues. The CDR3 here is CASSLLVRETQYF. DNA for the CDR3: TGTGCCAGCAGTTTATTGGTTCGGGAGACCCAGTACTTC.

With respect to this clonotype: A far larger clone is one nucleotide away, so this likely arose from a read error. The chain couples TRBV12-3 or TRBV12-4 to TRBJ2-1, with 9 bases that match TRBD1. The junction had 13 bases not matched to a gene; V was cut back by 6 bases and J by 10 bases. CDR3 length: 15 amino acids. The CDR3 nucleotides read TGTGCCAGCAGGGAAGGCCTGGGGACAGGGTACGAGCAGTTCTTC. It codes for CASREGLGTGYEQFF.

This clonotype was observed many times. This rearrangement joins TRBV11-1 to TRBJ2-2; no definite D call. Germline-derived CDR1 and CDR2 are SGHAT and FQDESV (reference sequence). Trimming removed 1 base from V and 6 bases from J, with 6 bases in between. The CDR3 runs 13 residues. The CDR3: CASSLGRPGELFF. The DNA of the CDR3 is TGTGCCAGCAGCTTAGGTCGGCCCGGGGAGCTGTTTTTT. Combining the CDR3 with reference TRBV11-1 and TRBJ2-2 gives the whole variable domain EAEVAQSPRYKITEKSQAVAFWCDPISGHATLYWYRQILGQGPELLVQFQDESVVDDSQLPKDRFSAERLKGVDSTLKIQPAELGDSAMYLCASSLGRPGELFFGEGSRLTVL.

The V call is TRBV12-3 or TRBV12-4, the J call TRBJ2-5; the match to TRBD2 covers 13 bases. The CDR3 consists of 16 residues. Trimming cost V 3 bases and J 5 bases; bases outside gene matches: 6. CDR3: CASSFGGLAGIETQYF. As DNA, the CDR3 is TGTGCCAGCAGTTTTGGGGGACTAGCGGGGATTGAGACCCAGTACTTC.

In its sample, this clonotype was seen a few times. V is TRBV29-1 and J is TRBJ2-2; D not certain. The CDR3 totals 15 residues. The V and J ends lost 5 bases and 1 base respectively, with 14 bases between them. Germline assignment: CDR1 SQVTM and CDR2 ANQGSEA. DNA for the CDR3: TGCAGCGTTTCAACGGGCATGCAGAACACCGGGGAGCTGTTTTTT. Protein product: CSVSTGMQNTGELFF.

This clonotype was counted at least ten times. The gene calls are TRBV28 and TRBJ2-7, with TRBD1 matching over 11 bases. The germline CDR1 and CDR2 sequences are MDHEN and SYDVKM. This CDR3 has 14 residues. The trim removed 5 bases at V and 6 bases at J, leaving 6 bases unmatched. The CDR3 sequence is CASSPTGTGGEQYF. DNA for the CDR3: TGTGCCAGCAGTCCGACCGGGACAGGGGGCGAGCAGTACTTC. Based on the CDR3 plus reference TRBV28 and TRBJ2-7, the full variable domain is DVKVTQSSRYLVKRTGEKVFLECVQDMDHENMFWYRQDPGLGLRLIYFSYDVKMKEKGDIPEGYSVSREKKERFSLILESASTNQTSMYLCASSPTGTGGEQYFGPGTRLTVT.

The J gene is TRBJ2-7, the V gene TRBV5-6; 10 positions agree with TRBD2. This CDR3 comprises 17 residues. J was trimmed by 3 bases and V by 5 bases; bases with no gene match: 14. Germline CDR1 is SGHDT and CDR2 is YYEEEE. The CDR3 DNA follows: TGTGCCAGCAGTCCCCCCAGGGCTAGCGGGAGAGTCTACGAGCAGTACTTC. It encodes CASSPPRASGRVYEQYF.

Turning to this clonotype: This probably arose from a read error, given a far larger clone one base away. The V gene is TRBV5-1, the J gene TRBJ2-5; 9 bases align to TRBD1. The germline CDR1 and CDR2 sequences are SGHRS and YFSETQ. V gave up 0 bases and J gave up 11 bases; unmatched junction bases: 8. CDR3 length equals 14 residues. The CDR3 reads CASSLGDRVDEQYF. Written as DNA, the CDR3 is TGCGCCAGCAGCTTGGGGGACAGGGTCGATGAGCAGTACTTC.

The chain recombines TRBV18 with TRBJ2-7, with D unresolved. Germline V CDR1 and CDR2: KGHSH, LQKENI. The V gene lost 6 bases and the J gene lost 9 bases, with 24 bases spanning the gap. The length of the CDR3 is 15 residues. In nucleotides, the CDR3 is TGTGCCAGCTCCCCCTCAGTCCCAACAAGCATCGGGCAGTACTTC. Translation gives CASSPSVPTSIGQYF.

This clonotype was seen repeatedly, ten times or more. The chain employs TRBV10-2 and TRBJ1-2, with D hard to call. The V gene's germline CDR1 is WSHSY and CDR2 SAAADI. This CDR3 has 15 amino acids. Deletions cut 8 bases from V and 2 bases from J, with 18 bases between. In DNA form, the CDR3 reads TGCGCCAGCGGCCCTGTCCCCCCGAGGAACTATGGCTACACCTTC. Translating gives CASGPVPPRNYGYTF.

This clonotype was observed many times. J is TRBJ1-1 and V is TRBV7-9; no firm D call. V gave up 3 bases and J gave up 0 bases, with 5 bases separating them. Germline CDR1 is SEHNR and CDR2 is FQNEAQ (reference sequence). The CDR3 sequence is 13 residues long. CDR3 protein: CASSFSLNTEAFF. The DNA for the CDR3 is TGTGCCAGCAGCTTTTCCTTGAACACTGAAGCTTTCTTT.

This chain connects TRBV7-9 to TRBJ2-7; 15 bases are a match to TRBD2. Losses at the gene ends were 3 bases for V and 4 bases for J; bases not matched to a gene: 7. CDR3 length: 17 amino acids. In germline, CDR1 is SEHNR, CDR2 FQNEAQ (reference sequence). The CDR3 here is CASSFAGTSGRQYEQYF. In DNA form, the CDR3 reads TGTGCCAGCAGCTTCGCCGGGACTAGCGGGAGGCAGTACGAGCAGTACTTC.

This clonotype was observed a single time. The chain joins TRBV28 to TRBJ2-7; no reliable D call. The CDR3 is 14 amino acids. V shed 7 bases and J shed 9 bases, with 22 bases lying between them. Germline assignment: CDR1 MDHEN and CDR2 SYDVKM. This CDR3 reads CASTSGYLSRGQYF. The CDR3 region has the DNA TGTGCCAGCACCTCCGGCTACCTATCTCGCGGGCAGTACTTC.